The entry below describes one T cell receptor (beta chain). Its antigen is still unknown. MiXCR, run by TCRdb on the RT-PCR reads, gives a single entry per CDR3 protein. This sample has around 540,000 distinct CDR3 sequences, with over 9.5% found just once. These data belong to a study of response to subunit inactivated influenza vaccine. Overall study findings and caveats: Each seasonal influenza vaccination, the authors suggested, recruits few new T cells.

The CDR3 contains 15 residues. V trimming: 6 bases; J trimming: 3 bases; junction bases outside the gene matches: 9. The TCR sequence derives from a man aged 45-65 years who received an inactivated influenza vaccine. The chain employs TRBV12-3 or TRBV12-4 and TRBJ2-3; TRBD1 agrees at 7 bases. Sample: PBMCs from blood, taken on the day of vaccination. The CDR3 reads CASSQTGLSTDTQYF. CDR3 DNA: TGTGCCAGCAGCCAGACAGGGTTATCGACAGATACGCAGTATTTT.